The 16 T cell receptor beta chains listed next were all sequenced from one sample in a study of cytomegalovirus exposure and HLA in healthy donors. The PCR made use of 60 Vbeta and 13 Jbeta primers. The protocol was immunoSEQ multiplex PCR, while the TCRdb copy is restricted to in-frame clones and leaves out a portion. The table shows under 200,000 clones, with around 78% occurring only once. The specimen was PBMCs. The receptors derive from a man aged 35 to 55 in good health and CMV-seronegative.

V and J are TRBV18 and TRBJ2-2; TRBD1 matches 7 bases. Germline V gene data show CDR1 as KGHSH and CDR2 as LQKENI. The V gene end was trimmed by 4 bases and the J gene end by 5 bases; junction bases not matched to a gene: 1. The CDR3 length is 13 residues. CDR3 sequence (DNA): TGTGCCAGCTCACTACAGGGGACCGGGGAGCTGTTTTTT. It specifies CASSLQGTGELFF.

V gene TRBV5-1 combines with J gene TRBJ2-3, with D possibly matching TRBD2 (6 bases). CDR1 is SGHRS, CDR2 YFSETQ, per germline. This CDR3 comprises 15 residues. V lost 0 bases, J lost 1 base, and 9 bases lay in between. The CDR3 spells CASSLGASGTDTQYF. The CDR3 DNA reads as TGCGCCAGCAGCTTGGGGGCTAGCGGCACAGATACGCAGTATTTT.

This clone showed up just a few times. The J gene is TRBJ2-1, the V gene TRBV2, with 8 bases lining up with TRBD2. Per germline, CDR1 SNHLY and CDR2 FYNNEI. The ends lost 8 bases at V and 8 bases at J; junction bases unmatched: 11. The CDR3 covers 14 residues. The CDR3 loop reads CASPNGRGAYEQFF. CDR3 in DNA: TGTGCCAGCCCCAACGGGAGGGGGGCCTATGAGCAGTTCTTC. Full variable domain (rest looked up from reference TRBV2 and TRBJ2-1): EPEVTQTPSHQVTQMGQEVILRCVPISNHLYFYWYRQILGQKVEFLVSFYNNEISEKSEIFDDQFSVERPDGSNFTLKIRSTKLEDSAMYFCASPNGRGAYEQFFGPGTRLTVL.

This clone was seen a few times. The chain joins TRBV6-6 to TRBJ2-1; 11 bases line up with TRBD2. Looked up from germline, CDR1 is MNHNY and CDR2 is SVGAGI (reference sequence). There are 15 residues in the CDR3. Trimming took 5 bases from V and 6 from J; bases not matched to a gene: 6. CDR3 bases: TGTGCCAGCAGTGTACTAGCGGGAGAGTCCAATGAGCAGTTCTTC. It codes for CASSVLAGESNEQFF.

The chain has TRBV7-3 and TRBJ2-7, with 7 bases identical to TRBD2. J gave up 5 bases and V 1 base, and 5 bases lay outside the gene matches. CDR1 and CDR2 (germline): SGHTA, FQGTGA. The CDR3 consists of 14 residues. The CDR3 nucleotides read TGTGCCAGCAGCTTAAGTGCGGGAGCCAACGAGCAGTACTTC. It specifies CASSLSAGANEQYF. Combining the CDR3 with reference TRBV7-3 and TRBJ2-7 gives the whole variable domain GAGVSQTPSNKVTEKGKYVELRCDPISGHTALYWYRQSLGQGPEFLIYFQGTGAADDSGLPNDRFFAVRPEGSVSTLKIQRTERGDSAVYLCASSLSAGANEQYFGPGTRLTVT.

V gene TRBV19 combines with J gene TRBJ2-1, with TRBD2 matching over 13 bases. There are 16 residues in the CDR3. J was trimmed by 8 bases and V by 0 bases; bases with no gene match: 4. Germline V CDR1 and CDR2: LNHDA, SQIVND (reference sequence). The CDR3, as DNA: TGTGCCAGTAGTATAGAACTAGCGGGAGGGGCGGATGAGCAGTTCTTC. Its protein product is CASSIELAGGADEQFF.

This chain joins TRBV2 and TRBJ2-5; TRBD1 agrees at 12 bases. Per germline, CDR1 SNHLY and CDR2 FYNNEI. V lost 6 bases and J lost 5; bases outside the gene matches: 7. This CDR3 is 15 amino acids long. The CDR3 bases are TGTGCCAGCAGGGGGACAGGGGGCTCGTGGGAGACCCAGTACTTC. Translating gives CASRGTGGSWETQYF.

V and J are TRBV5-1 and TRBJ1-5; D not resolved. The length of the CDR3 is 14 residues. With 1 base removed from V and 4 bases from J, the gap between germline ends came to 9 bases. CDR1 and CDR2 (germline): SGHRS, YFSETQ. The DNA of the CDR3 is TGCGCCAGCAGCTTGACAGCGGGGAATCAGCCCCAGCATTTT. Translating gives CASSLTAGNQPQHF.

V and J are TRBV27 and TRBJ2-7; TRBD2 is a possible D gene (7 bases). This CDR3 contains 19 residues. Germline V gives CDR1 MNHEY, CDR2 SMNVEV (reference sequence). With 5 bases removed from V and 1 base from J, the gap between germline ends came to 27 bases. The CDR3 nucleotides read TGTGCCAGCAGTCAAAAGGGGGGACGACGAAGCGGGAAATCCTACGAGCAGTACTTC. The encoded protein is CASSQKGGRRSGKSYEQYF.

A word on this clone: This same CDR3 is encoded by further DNA sequences in the sample. This chain links TRBV5-6 with TRBJ2-3, with TRBD2 identical over 13 bases. The V gene's germline CDR1 is SGHDT and CDR2 YYEEEE. Trimming removed 4 bases from V and 3 bases from J; junction bases left unmatched: 8. The CDR3 covers 17 residues. In DNA form, the CDR3 reads TGTGCCAGCAGCCTCCGGACTAGCGGGAGAGGGACAGATACGCAGTATTTT. It yields the protein CASSLRTSGRGTDTQYF. Together with reference TRBV5-6 and TRBJ2-3, the CDR3 gives the full variable domain: DAGVTQSPTHLIKTRGQQVTLRCSPKSGHDTVSWYQQALGQGPQFIFQYYEEEERQRGNFPDRFSGHQFPNYSSELNVNALLLGDSALYLCASSLRTSGRGTDTQYFGPGTRLTVL.

Regarding this clone: Other nucleotide sequences in the sample specify the same CDR3. The gene calls are TRBV30 and TRBJ1-1; D gene unclear. Germline V gene lookup returns CDR1 GTSNPN and CDR2 SVGIG (reference sequence). CDR3 length equals 14 residues. Trimming took off 0 bases at V and 0 bases at J, with 8 bases between the two ends. The CDR3 spells CAWSVPGLNTEAFF. The CDR3 region has the DNA TGTGCCTGGAGTGTACCGGGGTTGAACACTGAAGCTTTCTTT.

The chain carries TRBV11-2 and TRBJ2-7; 12 bases agree with TRBD2. V trimming: 5 bases; J trimming: 0 bases; junction bases outside the gene matches: 5. This CDR3 contains 16 residues. Germline V gene data show CDR1 as SGHAT and CDR2 as FQNNGV. CDR3 DNA: TGTGCCAGCAGCCTTGGACTAGCGGGGCTCTCCTACGAGCAGTACGTC. This gives the protein CASSLGLAGLSYEQYV.

The V call is TRBV9, the J call TRBJ2-7; the match to TRBD2 covers 11 bases. This CDR3 region has 15 residues. Germline V gene data show CDR1 as SGDLS and CDR2 as YYNGEE. The V and J ends lost 2 bases and 3 bases, in that order; junction bases with no gene match: 4. DNA for the CDR3: TGTGCCAGCAGCGTCGACGGGACTAGCGGCTACGAGCAGTACTTC. Its protein product is CASSVDGTSGYEQYF.

This clone was detected only a few times. The chain has TRBV5-1 and TRBJ2-5, with 8 positions matching TRBD1. Germline V gene sequence: CDR1 SGHRS, CDR2 YFSETQ. J was trimmed by 5 bases and V by 3 bases; bases with no gene match: 9. The CDR3 covers 15 residues. The CDR3 here is CASSSRTGFLETQYF. In DNA form, the CDR3 reads TGCGCCAGCAGCTCGAGGACAGGGTTTTTGGAGACCCAGTACTTC.

This chain links TRBV9 with TRBJ2-2; D is possibly TRBD2 (6 bases). This CDR3 has 14 amino acids. Germline CDR1 reads SGDLS; CDR2 reads YYNGEE. Trimming pared 0 bases from V and 3 bases from J, leaving 6 bases between. The CDR3 region has the DNA TGTGCCAGCAGCGTAGCGGGAGACACCGGGGAGCTGTTTTTT. The encoded protein is CASSVAGDTGELFF.

The chain recombines TRBV2 with TRBJ2-6; 7 nucleotides line up with TRBD1. This CDR3 contains 18 residues. V shed 6 bases and J 1 base; nucleotides not matched to a gene: 12. Germline CDR1 is SNHLY and CDR2 is FYNNEI. The CDR3 region has the DNA TGTGCCAGCAGGGGGACAGTTGGTTGGACTTCTGGGGCCAACGTCCTGACTTTC. It specifies CASRGTVGWTSGANVLTF.